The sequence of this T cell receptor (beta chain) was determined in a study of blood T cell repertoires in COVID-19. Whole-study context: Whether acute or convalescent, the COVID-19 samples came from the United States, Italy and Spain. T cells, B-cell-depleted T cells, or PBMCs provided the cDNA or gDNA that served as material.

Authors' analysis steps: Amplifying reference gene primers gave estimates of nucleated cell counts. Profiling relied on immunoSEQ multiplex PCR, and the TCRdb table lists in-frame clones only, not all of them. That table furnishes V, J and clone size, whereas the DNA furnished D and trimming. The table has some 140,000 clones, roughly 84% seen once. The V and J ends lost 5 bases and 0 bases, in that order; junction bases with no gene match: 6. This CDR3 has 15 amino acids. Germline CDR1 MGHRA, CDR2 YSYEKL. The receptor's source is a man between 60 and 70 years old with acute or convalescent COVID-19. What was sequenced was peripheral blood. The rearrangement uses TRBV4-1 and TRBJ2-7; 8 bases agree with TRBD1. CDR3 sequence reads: CASSTIRGLSYEQYF. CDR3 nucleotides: TGCGCCAGCAGCACAATCAGGGGGCTCTCCTACGAGCAGTACTTC.